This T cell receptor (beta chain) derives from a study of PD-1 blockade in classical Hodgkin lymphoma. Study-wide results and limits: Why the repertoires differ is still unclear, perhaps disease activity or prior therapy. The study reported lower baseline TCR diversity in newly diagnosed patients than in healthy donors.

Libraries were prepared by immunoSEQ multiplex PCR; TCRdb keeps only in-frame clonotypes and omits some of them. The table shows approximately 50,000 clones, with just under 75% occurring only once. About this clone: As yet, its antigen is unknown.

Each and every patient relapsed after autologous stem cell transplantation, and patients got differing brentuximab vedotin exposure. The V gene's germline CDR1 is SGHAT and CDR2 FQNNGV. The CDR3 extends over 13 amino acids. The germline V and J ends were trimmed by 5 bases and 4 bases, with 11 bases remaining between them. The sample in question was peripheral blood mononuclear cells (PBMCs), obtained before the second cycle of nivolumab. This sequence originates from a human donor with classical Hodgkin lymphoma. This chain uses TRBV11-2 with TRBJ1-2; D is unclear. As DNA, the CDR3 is TGTGCCAGCAGCCACCGCTCGGGCTATGGCTACACCTTC. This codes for CASSHRSGYGYTF.